This entry lists 31 T cell receptor beta chains sequenced from one sample in a study of T cell clonotyping in hematopoietic cell transplantation. Here immunoSEQ multiplex PCR was the method, and the copy in TCRdb shows in-frame clones only, minus some. Found here are under 30,000 clones, about 83% of them singletons; the top ten hold less than 7%. Noted time point: recipient sample about 28 days before transplant, after cytoreduction. This sample comprised peripheral blood mononuclear cells, obtained before stem cell transplant. Source of these receptors: a woman younger than 45 with chronic myeloid leukemia. Some clones in this sample may be carry-over from other donors' samples.

The chain recombines TRBV4-2 with TRBJ2-6; TRBD1 is a possible D gene (6 bases). Trimming removed 8 bases at V and 4 bases at J, with 18 bases between. This CDR3 has 16 residues. Germline V gives CDR1 LGHNA, CDR2 YNFKEQ. In DNA, the CDR3 is TGTGCCAGCGGCAGGGAGCTGGGGGCAGGGGCCAACGTCCTGACTTTC. Protein: CASGRELGAGANVLTF.

The chain couples TRBV13 to TRBJ1-1, with 8 bases aligning to TRBD1. After removal of 5 bases from V and 4 bases from J, the junction contained 6 bases not matched to a gene. Per the germline V gene, CDR1 is PRHDT and CDR2 is FYEKMQ (reference sequence). The CDR3 is 14 amino acids. CDR3 sequence: CASSPGQGSTEAFF. The CDR3 coding sequence is TGTGCCAGCAGCCCCGGACAGGGTAGCACTGAAGCTTTCTTT.

The V call is TRBV7-2, the J call TRBJ2-5; 7 bases are a match to TRBD2. CDR3 length: 14 amino acids. From germline, CDR1 is SGHTA and CDR2 FQGNSA. The ends lost 5 bases at V and 1 base at J; junction bases unmatched: 4. In DNA, the CDR3 is TGTGCCAGCAGCGACCTAGCGGTCCAAGAGACCCAGTACTTC. Translating it yields CASSDLAVQETQYF.

This clone was counted between two and nine times. The chain uses TRBV28 and TRBJ1-2, with no clear D. V lost 5 bases and J 0 bases, leaving 7 bases between the germline ends. Per germline, CDR1 MDHEN and CDR2 SYDVKM. This CDR3 has 13 amino acids. This chain's CDR3 is CASSTTSNYGYTF. CDR3 coding DNA: TGTGCCAGCAGTACCACTTCTAACTATGGCTACACCTTC.

This chain links TRBV11-1 with TRBJ2-1; 7 bases map to TRBD1. This CDR3 is built from 13 residues. Germline loops: CDR1 SGHAT, CDR2 FQDESV (reference sequence). Unmatched junction bases numbered 3, after V lost 3 bases and J lost 7 bases. The CDR3 loop reads CASSFGRGNEQFF. The CDR3, as DNA: TGTGCCAGCAGCTTTGGCAGGGGGAATGAGCAGTTCTTC.

The genes are TRBV20-1 and TRBJ1-2; D remains ambiguous. The CDR3 totals 11 residues. V lost 1 base, J lost 4 bases, and 4 bases lay in between. CDR1 is DFQATT, CDR2 SNEGSKA, per germline (reference sequence). CDR3 in DNA: TGCAGTGCTAGAGGACTCTATGGCTACACCTTC. Translation: CSARGLYGYTF.

V usage is TRBV7-3 and J usage is TRBJ2-5; 7 bases are shared with TRBD2. CDR1 SGHTA and CDR2 FQGTGA come from the germline V gene. This CDR3 spans 14 amino acids. The V gene end was trimmed by 4 bases and the J gene end by 2 bases; junction bases not matched to a gene: 4. The CDR3 DNA sequence: TGTGCCAGCAGCTCAAGCGGGGTACAAGAGACCCAGTACTTC. Its protein product is CASSSSGVQETQYF.

The chain has TRBV30 and TRBJ2-3, with a weak D call TRBD1 (6 bases). The CDR3 runs 13 residues. Trimming took 3 bases from V and 3 from J, leaving 10 bases between them. Germline lookup yields CDR1 GTSNPN and CDR2 SVGIG (reference sequence). The CDR3 loop is CAWRQGWTDTQYF. CDR3 nucleotide sequence: TGTGCCTGGAGACAGGGTTGGACAGATACGCAGTATTTT.

The chain recombines TRBV5-4 with TRBJ1-1, with 7 bases lining up with TRBD1. Germline V gene lookup returns CDR1 SGHNT and CDR2 YYREEE (reference sequence). Losses at the gene ends were 3 bases for V and 4 bases for J; bases not matched to a gene: 6. The CDR3 is 14 amino acids. For the CDR3, the DNA is TGTGCCAGCAGCTCAACCAGGGGGGTCACTGAAGCTTTCTTT. Protein product: CASSSTRGVTEAFF.

This rearrangement joins TRBV7-2 to TRBJ2-5; either TRBD1 or TRBD2 may supply D (5 bases each). There are 16 residues in the CDR3. Germline CDR1 and CDR2: SGHTA and FQGNSA. V was cut by 4 bases and J by 5 bases, with 20 bases left in between. The CDR3 reads CASSWGTGTILETQYF. In DNA, the CDR3 is TGTGCCAGCAGCTGGGGGACCGGGACCATCCTGGAGACCCAGTACTTC.

Only one count was recorded for this clone. The chain links TRBV15 to TRBJ1-2; D not resolved. V lost 0 bases to trimming and J lost 1 base, with 6 bases between them. CDR1 is LNHNV and CDR2 is YYDKDF in the germline V gene (reference sequence). CDR3 size: 14 residues. In DNA form, the CDR3 reads TGTGCCACCAGCAGAGATCCATTTAACTATGGCTACACCTTC. Translation gives CATSRDPFNYGYTF.

V usage is TRBV6-5 and J usage is TRBJ2-3; D remains unclear. V was pared by 6 bases and J by 2 bases, with 15 bases between. CDR1 is MNHEY, CDR2 SVGAGI, per germline. The CDR3 has 15 amino acids. CDR3 bases: TGTGCCAGCAGCCCTTGGGCCAGCTTCACAGATACGCAGTATTTT. It codes for CASSPWASFTDTQYF.

This chain links TRBV6-1 with TRBJ2-1; D may match TRBD1 or TRBD2 (5 bases each). The CDR3 totals 14 residues. Trimming took off 11 bases at V and 7 bases at J, with 21 bases between the two ends. Germline V CDR1 and CDR2: MNHNS, SASEGT. CDR3 sequence (DNA): TGTGCCTCACACGGGGCTAGGCCTACGAATGAGCAGTTCTTC. It codes for CASHGARPTNEQFF.

The chain's CDR3 is CASSFLDTNQPQHF. In DNA, the CDR3 is TGTGCCAGCAGTTTCTTGGACACCAATCAGCCCCAGCATTTT. The chain links TRBV27 to TRBJ1-5; TRBD1 might be the D (5 bases). V gave up 3 bases and J gave up 3 bases, with 9 bases separating them. The CDR3 consists of 14 residues. Germline CDR1 and CDR2: MNHEY and SMNVEV (reference sequence).

The V and J genes are TRBV7-9 and TRBJ2-1; maybe TRBD2 (5 bases). The CDR3 is 15 amino acids. Germline CDR1 and CDR2: SEHNR and FQNEAQ (reference sequence). V was pared by 2 bases and J by 0 bases, with 8 bases between. The DNA of the CDR3 is TGTGCCAGCAGCTTAACGGGGAACTCCTACAATGAGCAGTTCTTC. Amino acid sequence: CASSLTGNSYNEQFF.

The rearrangement uses TRBV30 and TRBJ1-6, with a tentative D call TRBD1 (5 bases). The ends were cut back, 5 bases at V and 4 bases at J, with 9 bases in the middle. CDR1 and CDR2 from the germline V gene are GTSNPN and SVGIG (reference sequence). CDR3 size: 13 residues. CDR3 sequence (DNA): TGTGCCTGGTCTCAGGGTTATAATTCACCCCTCCACTTT. It is translated as CAWSQGYNSPLHF.

A few counts support this clone. The CDR3 spells CASTEPTGELFF. The CDR3 DNA is TGTGCCAGCACTGAGCCCACCGGGGAGCTGTTTTTT. V gene TRBV2 combines with J gene TRBJ2-2; no clear D. CDR1 SNHLY and CDR2 FYNNEI come from the germline V gene. Trimming shortened V by 7 bases and J by 4 bases, and 7 bases separated the two germline ends. The CDR3 consists of 12 residues. The full variable domain, its missing parts supplied by reference TRBV2 and TRBJ2-2, is EPEVTQTPSHQVTQMGQEVILRCVPISNHLYFYWYRQILGQKVEFLVSFYNNEISEKSEIFDDQFSVERPDGSNFTLKIRSTKLEDSAMYFCASTEPTGELFFGEGSRLTVL.

The chain couples TRBV7-2 to TRBJ2-2, with TRBD1 as a possible D gene (5 bases). This CDR3 is built from 15 residues. Trimming took off 3 bases at V and 0 bases at J, with 8 bases between the two ends. Germline V lookup: CDR1 SGHTA, CDR2 FQGNSA. The DNA for the CDR3 is TGTGCCAGCAGCTTGGGGCAGACGAACACCGGGGAGCTGTTTTTT. It yields the protein CASSLGQTNTGELFF.

The chain links TRBV5-1 to TRBJ1-1; D remains ambiguous. Germline V gene data show CDR1 as SGHRS and CDR2 as YFSETQ. This CDR3 is 13 amino acids long. Trimming took off 4 bases at V and 6 bases at J, with 13 bases between the two ends. CDR3 nucleotides: TGCGCCAGCAGCACCGCCTGGAAGGCTGAAGCTTTCTTT. Protein sequence: CASSTAWKAEAFF.

The rearrangement links TRBV30 to TRBJ2-1, with D perhaps TRBD1 (5 bases). Germline V lookup: CDR1 GTSNPN, CDR2 SVGIG (reference sequence). The CDR3 is 14 residues long. Deletions cut 3 bases from V and 3 bases from J, with 12 bases between. This chain's CDR3 is CAWRDPRDYNEQFF. The CDR3 DNA sequence: TGTGCCTGGAGGGACCCCAGGGACTACAATGAGCAGTTCTTC.

A single count supports this clone. This sequence joins TRBV11-2 and TRBJ2-4; D possibly uses TRBD1 or TRBD2 (5 bases each). The CDR3 is 14 amino acids. V lost 8 bases and J lost 6, with 17 bases in between. Germline V gene lookup returns CDR1 SGHAT and CDR2 FQNNGV. The CDR3 sequence: CASSKGTSGNIQYF. The CDR3 nucleotides are TGTGCCAGCTCGAAGGGGACGAGTGGAAACATTCAGTACTTC.

This chain links TRBV19 with TRBJ1-5, with unresolved D. There are 13 residues in the CDR3. V was pared by 1 base and J by 7 bases, with 8 bases between. CDR1 and CDR2 (germline): LNHDA, SQIVND (reference sequence). In DNA form, the CDR3 reads TGTGCCAGTAGTATAGGGAATATCCAGCCCCAGCATTTT. It specifies CASSIGNIQPQHF.

The CDR3 region is CASQRTSGGYNEQFF. CDR3 sequence (DNA): TGTGCCAGCCAACGGACTAGCGGGGGGTACAATGAGCAGTTCTTC. V gene TRBV5-4 combines with J gene TRBJ2-1; 14 bases line up with TRBD2. The CDR3 is 15 amino acids. CDR1 is SGHNT, CDR2 YYREEE, per germline (reference sequence). Losses at the gene ends were 7 bases for V and 4 bases for J; bases not matched to a gene: 4.

The V call is TRBV6-6, the J call TRBJ1-2; D call uncertain. The V gene lost 5 bases and the J gene lost 3 bases, with 13 bases spanning the gap. Germline CDR1 and CDR2: MNHNY and SVGAGI (reference sequence). CDR3 length equals 14 residues. This chain's CDR3 is CASSPRTGYYGYTF. CDR3 DNA: TGTGCCAGCAGTCCGAGAACGGGCTACTATGGCTACACCTTC.

The V gene is TRBV30, the J gene TRBJ1-4; D call uncertain. The CDR3 has 13 amino acids. The V and J ends lost 2 bases and 9 bases respectively, with 13 bases between them. Germline-derived CDR1 and CDR2 are GTSNPN and SVGIG (reference sequence). The CDR3 nucleotides are TGTGCCTGGAGTATCGCCAGGACTAAAAAACTGTTTTTT. Amino acid sequence: CAWSIARTKKLFF.

This clone was detected once. The V and J genes are TRBV5-6 and TRBJ2-6, with 8 positions matching TRBD1. CDR1 and CDR2 (germline): SGHDT, YYEEEE. The CDR3 runs to 16 residues. V dropped 0 bases and J dropped 8; count of bases not matched to a gene: 7. CDR3 DNA sequence: TGTGCCAGCAGCTTGGAGGACAGGGTTCGTACCAACGTCCTGACTTTC. It yields the protein CASSLEDRVRTNVLTF. Based on the CDR3 plus reference TRBV5-6 and TRBJ2-6, the full variable domain is DAGVTQSPTHLIKTRGQQVTLRCSPKSGHDTVSWYQQALGQGPQFIFQYYEEEERQRGNFPDRFSGHQFPNYSSELNVNALLLGDSALYLCASSLEDRVRTNVLTFGAGSRLTVL.

The chain links TRBV2 to TRBJ1-4; the D is unclear. This CDR3 has 13 amino acids. Trimming took 6 bases from V and 1 from J, leaving 6 bases between them. CDR1 and CDR2 (germline): SNHLY, FYNNEI. CDR3 residues: CASRDGTNEKLFF. CDR3 sequence (DNA): TGTGCCAGCAGGGACGGAACTAATGAAAAACTGTTTTTT.

The rearrangement uses TRBV19 and TRBJ2-7, with TRBD2 matching over 7 bases. After removal of 2 bases from V and 0 bases from J, the junction contained 7 bases not matched to a gene. The CDR3 contains 16 residues. Germline CDR1 LNHDA, CDR2 SQIVND (reference sequence). The CDR3 coding sequence is TGTGCCAGTAGTATAAAGGCAGGGAGGGACTCCTACGAGCAGTACTTC. This gives the protein CASSIKAGRDSYEQYF. Combining the CDR3 with reference TRBV19 and TRBJ2-7 gives the whole variable domain DGGITQSPKYLFRKEGQNVTLSCEQNLNHDAMYWYRQDPGQGLRLIYYSQIVNDFQKGDIAEGYSVSREKKESFPLTVTSAQKNPTAFYLCASSIKAGRDSYEQYFGPGTRLTVT.

The V gene is TRBV9, the J gene TRBJ1-5; D is uncertain. V lost 2 bases, J lost 2 bases, and 17 bases lay in between. Per germline, CDR1 SGDLS and CDR2 YYNGEE. The length of the CDR3 is 17 residues. The CDR3 loop is CASSVRRGWVCNQPQHF. The CDR3 DNA reads as TGTGCCAGCAGCGTCCGACGGGGTTGGGTATGCAATCAGCCCCAGCATTTT.

The genes are TRBV6-5 and TRBJ1-5; D possibly corresponds to TRBD1 (5 bases). Between the trimmed V and J ends, which lost 7 bases and 1 base, there was a span of 8 bases. This CDR3 has 13 residues. Germline loops: CDR1 MNHEY, CDR2 SVGAGI. The CDR3 region is CASKRDSNQPQHF. The CDR3 nucleotides read TGTGCCAGCAAGAGGGACAGCAATCAGCCCCAGCATTTT.

The V call is TRBV4-1, the J call TRBJ1-4; no definite D call. This CDR3 region has 12 residues. The V end was cut by 1 base, the J end by 7 bases, with 4 bases between. Germline V gives CDR1 MGHRA, CDR2 YSYEKL. This chain's CDR3 is CASSQGREKLFF. The CDR3 DNA is TGCGCCAGCAGCCAAGGGCGTGAAAAACTGTTTTTT.